The 5 T cell receptor beta chains listed next were all sequenced from one sample in a study of CD8+CD57+ T cells in acquired aplastic anemia. An expansion of CD8+CD57+ cells by flow cytometry had been shown in patients chosen for sequencing. The template used for profiling TCR beta VDJ and CDR3 was genomic DNA. TCRdb re-analysed the reads in MiXCR, keeping a single row per CDR3 protein. Seen here are 75,000 to 80,000 distinct CDR3 sequences, roughly 72% observed once, and the top ten hold approximately 78%. The specimen was sorted CD4+, CD8+, or CD8+CD57+ T cells (not recorded which) from PBMCs. The receptors derive from a human donor with aplastic anemia.

As regards this clonotype: A read error is likely, as this CDR3 ends without the conserved phenylalanine or tryptophan. The chain is built from TRBV24-1 and TRBJ1-2, with 10 positions matching TRBD1. Trimming cost V 2 bases and J 5 bases; bases outside gene matches: 10. CDR3 length: 17 residues. In germline, CDR1 is KGHDR, CDR2 SFDVKD. CDR3 nucleotides: TGTGCCACCAGTGATTCGAGACGACAGGGGGCAAGATATGGCTACACCTCC. As protein: CATSDSRRQGARYGYTS.

The chain joins TRBV6-5 to TRBJ1-4, with 9 nucleotides matching TRBD1. The germline V gene has CDR1 MNHEY and CDR2 SVGAGI. The CDR3 runs to 16 residues. The V segment lost 0 bases and the J segment 9 bases; nucleotides outside the gene matches: 8. CDR3 loop: CASSYSWDRVFKKLFF. CDR3 DNA: TGTGCCAGCAGTTACTCTTGGGACAGGGTCTTTAAAAAACTGTTTTTT.

J is TRBJ2-1 and V is TRBV24-1, with 10 bases lining up with TRBD2. V gave up 4 bases and J gave up 5 bases; unmatched junction bases: 7. The germline gives CDR1 KGHDR, CDR2 SFDVKD. This CDR3 contains 16 residues. The CDR3 DNA reads TGTGCCACCAGTGACTCAATCACTAGCGGGGACAATGAGCAGTTCTTC. It translates to CATSDSITSGDNEQFF.

The CDR3 bases are TGCAGCGAACTCTACGGACAGACAGATACGCAGTATTTT. Residues: CSELYGQTDTQYF. The V gene is TRBV20-1, the J gene TRBJ2-3, with D perhaps matching TRBD1 (6 bases). The CDR3 sequence is 13 residues long. Germline values: CDR1 DFQATT, CDR2 SNEGSKA (reference sequence).

This clonotype appeared a few times. The gene calls are TRBV10-3 and TRBJ1-2; 7 nucleotides match TRBD1. Trimming at V came to 2 bases and at J to 3 bases, leaving 3 bases not matched to a gene. The CDR3 loop spans 14 amino acids. In germline, CDR1 is ENHRY, CDR2 SYGVKD. Here the CDR3 reads CAISEARGDYGYTF. DNA for the CDR3: TGTGCCATCAGTGAGGCCAGGGGGGACTATGGCTACACCTTC.